This T cell receptor (beta chain) comes out of a study of CD4 T cells in relation to SARS-CoV-2 and coronaviruses. The CDR3 sequence is 16 residues long. CDR1 is SGHDN and CDR2 is FVKESK in the germline V gene. With 1 base removed from V and 2 bases from J, the gap between germline ends came to 12 bases. In the case of this clone: The antigen remains undetermined.

Unexposed donor CD4+ T cells date from 2011-2018, before the COVID-19 pandemic. After around nine days of culture, CD4+ T cells were isolated. Clones were sequenced by immunoSEQ multiplex PCR, and TCRdb holds only the in-frame ones, with some missing. The table has approximately 17,000 clones, 82% seen once. This chain uses TRBV14 with TRBJ1-3; D not certain. Source material: CD4+ T cells from PBMCs, cultured in vitro. The sequence derives from a human donor in good health. CDR3 bases: TGTGCCAGCAGCCAAGTATTTTGCGTCACTGGAAACACCATATATTTT. Translation gives CASSQVFCVTGNTIYF. Together with reference TRBV14 and TRBJ1-3, the CDR3 gives the full variable domain: EAGVTQFPSHSVIEKGQTVTLRCDPISGHDNLYWYRRVMGKEIKFLLHFVKESKQDESGMPNNRFLAERTGGTYSTLKVQPAELEDSGVYFCASSQVFCVTGNTIYFGEGSWLTVV.